The TCR beta chain under discussion was sequenced for a study of T cell clonotyping in hematopoietic cell transplantation. The CDR3 contains 13 residues. The V gene lost 4 bases and the J gene lost 2 bases, with 6 bases spanning the gap. Germline lookup yields CDR1 SGHTA and CDR2 FQGNSA. Libraries were prepared by immunoSEQ multiplex PCR; TCRdb keeps only in-frame clonotypes and omits some of them. The sample records fewer than 20,000 clones, 85% to 90% being singletons. A remark on this clone: Its target is not known. Other DNA sequences from this sample encode an identical CDR3 as well.

Study-level points and caveats: Graft donor and pretransplant recipient Inverse Simpson Index values predicted broader posttransplant TCR diversity. Without cell sorting, CD4 versus CD8 contributions remain unresolved.

V gene TRBV7-2 combines with J gene TRBJ1-5; D is uncertain. The sequenced sample was PBMCs, obtained 100 days after allogeneic stem cell transplant. This sequence was found in a male patient aged 55 to 69 who had an allogeneic stem cell transplant from a related donor, so the T cells may come from the graft donor. Some clones in this sample may be carry-over from other donors' samples. The CDR3 loop reads CASSSDGNQPQHF. CDR3 sequence (DNA): TGTGCCAGCAGCTCGGACGGCAATCAGCCCCAGCATTTT.